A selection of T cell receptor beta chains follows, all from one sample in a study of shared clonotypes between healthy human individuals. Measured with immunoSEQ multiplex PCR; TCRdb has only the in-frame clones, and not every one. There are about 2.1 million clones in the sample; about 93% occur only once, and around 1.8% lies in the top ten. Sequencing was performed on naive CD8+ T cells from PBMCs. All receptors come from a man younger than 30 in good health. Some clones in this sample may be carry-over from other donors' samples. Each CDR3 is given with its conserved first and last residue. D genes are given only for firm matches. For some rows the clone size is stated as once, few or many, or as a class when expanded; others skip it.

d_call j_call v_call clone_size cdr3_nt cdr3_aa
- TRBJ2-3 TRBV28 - TGTGCCAGCAGTTTTCCGACTAGCACAGATACGCAGTATTTT CASSFPTSTDTQYF
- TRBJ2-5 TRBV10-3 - TGTGCCATCAGGGGGACATCCGCACAAGAGACCCAGTACTTC CAIRGTSAQETQYF
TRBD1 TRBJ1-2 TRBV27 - TGTGCCAGCAGTTTATGGGGACAGGGGTCTTTTAACTATGGCTACACCTTC CASSLWGQGSFNYGYTF
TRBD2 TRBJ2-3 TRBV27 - TGTGCCAGCAGTGAATTGGGTTTGGCGGGAGTAACAGATACGCAGTATTTT CASSELGLAGVTDTQYF
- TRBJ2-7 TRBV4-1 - TGCGCCAGCAGCCACAGGGTCCATTCGGGCTACGAGCAGTACTTC CASSHRVHSGYEQYF
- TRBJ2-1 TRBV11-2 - TGTGCCAGCAGACCGAGGGGAGGGGGGCTCAATGAGCAGTTCTTC CASRPRGGGLNEQFF
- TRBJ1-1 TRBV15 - TGTGCCACCAGGGAGGGCGCGAACACTGAAGCTTTCTTT CATREGANTEAFF
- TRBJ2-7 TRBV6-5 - TGTGCCAGCCACAGTTTAGGACGGGAAGCCTACGAGCAGTACTTC CASHSLGREAYEQYF
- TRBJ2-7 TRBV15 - TGTGCCACCAGCCCCCGCAGGGTCGACGAGCAGTACTTC CATSPRRVDEQYF
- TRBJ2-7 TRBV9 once TGTGCCAGCAGCGTAGGGGACAAGGTCTACGAGCAGTACTTC CASSVGDKVYEQYF
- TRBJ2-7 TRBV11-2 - TGTGCCAGCAGCTTAGAATGGGGGGCCGGCTACGAGCAGTACTTC CASSLEWGAGYEQYF
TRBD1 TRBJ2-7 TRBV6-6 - TGTGCCAGCAGTTACGGAGACAGGGTTGGCAGCGAGCAGTACTTC CASSYGDRVGSEQYF
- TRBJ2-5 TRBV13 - TGTGCCAGCAGCACCCGTGGGCCGACGGGTTGGACCCAGTACTTC CASSTRGPTGWTQYF
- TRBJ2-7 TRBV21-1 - TGTGCCAGTAGTACAGGGATATACGAGCAGTACTTC CASSTGIYEQYF
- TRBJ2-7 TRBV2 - TGTGCCAGCAGTGAATCGGGGGCCCTCAGCAAGATCTCCTACGAGCAGTACTTC CASSESGALSKISYEQYF
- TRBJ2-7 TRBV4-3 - TGCGCCAGCAGCCAAGGGTCAGGGACCTACGAGCAGTACTTC CASSQGSGTYEQYF
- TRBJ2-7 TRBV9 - TGTGCCAGCAGCCTCCCGTCGAACGAGCAGTACTTC CASSLPSNEQYF
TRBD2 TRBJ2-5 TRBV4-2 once TGTGCCAGCAGCCCCATAGCGGGAGCGGGCCAAGAGACCCAGTACTTC CASSPIAGAGQETQYF
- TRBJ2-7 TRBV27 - TGTGCCAGCAGTTCACGGTCAGGGACCACTCCCTACGAGCAGTACTTC CASSSRSGTTPYEQYF
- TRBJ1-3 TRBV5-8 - TGTGCCAGCATCACTCGGGGGAGGTTGTTTGGAAACACCATATATTTT CASITRGRLFGNTIYF
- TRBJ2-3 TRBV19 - TGTGCCAGTAGTATAGAGATCTCCATCACAGATACGCAGTATTTT CASSIEISITDTQYF
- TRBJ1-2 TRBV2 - TGTGCCAGCAGCGCAAAAGTCGGGGGGGCAGAGGGCTACACCTTC CASSAKVGGAEGYTF
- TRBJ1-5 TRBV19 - TGTGCCAGTAGTATGGGGCGGGGTTATAGCAATCAGCCCCAGCATTTT CASSMGRGYSNQPQHF
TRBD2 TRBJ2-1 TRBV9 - TGTGCCAGCAGCGCCGGACTAGCTGTCCATGAGCAGTTCTTC CASSAGLAVHEQFF
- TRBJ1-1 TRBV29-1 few TGCAGCGTCCATGCCGCTTCAAACGAAGCTTTCTTT CSVHAASNEAFF
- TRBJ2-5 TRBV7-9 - TGTGCCAGCTGGGGGCCGGAGACCCAGTACTTC CASWGPETQYF
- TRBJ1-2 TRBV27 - TGTGCCAGCGGGCAGGGTAGTGGCTACACCTTC CASGQGSGYTF
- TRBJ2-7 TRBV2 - TGTGCCAGCAGTGAATCCCATCATAGTTTCTACGAGCAGTACTTC CASSESHHSFYEQYF
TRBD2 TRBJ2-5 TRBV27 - TGTGCCAGCAGTTTTGATAGCGGGGTCAAAGAGACCCAGTACTTC CASSFDSGVKETQYF